These T cell receptor beta chains were read from a single sample in a study of cytomegalovirus exposure and HLA in healthy donors. The method was immunoSEQ multiplex PCR; TCRdb's version includes in-frame clones alone and lacks a portion of them. The top ten hold less than 9% of the sample, which has about 170,000 clones, 80% seen once. What was sequenced was PBMCs. All receptors derive from a young man in good health and CMV-seropositive. Each CDR3 is given with its conserved first and last residue. D genes are given only for firm matches.

d_gene	j_gene	v_gene	CDR3aa	CDR3nt
.	TRBJ2-7	TRBV25-1	CASTSGHTYEQYF	TGTGCCAGCACATCGGGACACACGTACGAGCAGTACTTC
.	TRBJ2-4	TRBV13	CASSFAREANIQYF	TGTGCCAGCAGCTTCGCCAGGGAGGCAAACATTCAGTACTTC
TRBD2	TRBJ2-2	TRBV6-1	CASSEEAGGAGELFF	TGTGCCAGCAGTGAAGAGGCGGGGGGGGCCGGGGAGCTGTTTTTT
.	TRBJ2-1	TRBV5-4	CASSTVTGSSYNEQFF	TGTGCCAGCAGCACAGTTACAGGGAGCTCCTACAATGAGCAGTTCTTC
TRBD2	TRBJ2-1	TRBV12-5	CASGFSSGYEQFF	TGTGCTAGTGGTTTCTCTAGCGGCTATGAGCAGTTCTTC
.	TRBJ1-5	TRBV6-1	CASSDTPGQPQHF	TGTGCCAGCAGTGACACCCCGGGTCAGCCCCAGCATTTT
TRBD2	TRBJ2-3	TRBV18	CASSLRGGGRDTQYF	TGTGCCAGCTCCCTCCGCGGGGGGGGGAGAGATACGCAGTATTTT
TRBD1	TRBJ2-6	TRBV4-3	CASSQGTGFGANVPTF	TGCGCCAGCAGCCAAGGGACAGGGTTCGGGGCCAACGTCCCGACTTTC
.	TRBJ1-1	TRBV11-2	CASSLDSAMNTEAFF	TGTGCCAGCAGCTTAGATAGTGCGATGAACACTGAAGCTTTCTTT
.	TRBJ2-7	TRBV6-1	CASSGTDRTYEQYF	TGTGCCAGCAGTGGAACGGACAGAACCTACGAGCAGTACTTC
.	TRBJ2-3	TRBV27	CASSLGLRATDTQYF	TGTGCCAGCAGTTTGGGGCTTAGGGCTACAGATACGCAGTATTTT
TRBD2	TRBJ2-1	TRBV28	CASSFLAGAYNEQFF	TGTGCCAGCAGTTTTCTAGCGGGGGCCTACAATGAGCAGTTCTTC
.	TRBJ1-1	TRBV7-9	CSSSLPGQENTEAFF	TGTTCCAGCAGCTTACCGGGACAAGAGAACACTGAAGCTTTCTTT
.	TRBJ2-5	TRBV19	CASSMDIQETQYF	TGTGCCAGTAGTATGGACATCCAAGAGACCCAGTACTTC